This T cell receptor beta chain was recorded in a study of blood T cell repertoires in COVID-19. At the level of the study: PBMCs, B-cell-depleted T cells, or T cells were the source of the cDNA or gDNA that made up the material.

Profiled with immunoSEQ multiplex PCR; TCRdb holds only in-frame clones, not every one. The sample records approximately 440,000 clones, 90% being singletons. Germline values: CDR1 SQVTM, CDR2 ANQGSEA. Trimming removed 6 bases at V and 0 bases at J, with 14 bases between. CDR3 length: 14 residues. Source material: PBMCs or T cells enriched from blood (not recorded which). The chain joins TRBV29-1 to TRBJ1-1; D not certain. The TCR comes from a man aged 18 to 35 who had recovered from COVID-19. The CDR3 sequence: CSVHEGGVNTEAFF. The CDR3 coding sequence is TGCAGCGTCCATGAGGGTGGAGTGAACACTGAAGCTTTCTTT.